This TCR beta chain was sequenced for a study of chemoradiotherapy in HPV16-positive cancers. Study-wide background: Two HPV16-positive patients' cells yielded candidate HPV-specific clones and common motifs.

Repertoires were sampled repeatedly during chemoradiotherapy. This table comes from immunoSEQ multiplex PCR, and its TCRdb copy is limited to in-frame clones, with some not included. The sample includes more than 2,000 clones, roughly 89% of them seen just once. Germline-derived CDR1 and CDR2 are SEHNR and FQNEAQ (reference sequence). V was clipped by 2 bases and J by 10 bases; unmatched bases: 5. The CDR3 contains 15 residues. General study findings and limits: In HPV16-positive patients, HPV-responsive T-cell expansion tracked better recurrence-free survival. During treatment, candidate HPV-specific clones and E7-related motifs expanded in tumor.

Concerning this clone itself: Its antigen remains unknown.

Sequences were derived from tumor tissue, sampled from a patient who underwent chemoradiotherapy. The rearrangement joins TRBV7-9 to TRBJ1-6; 10 bases line up with TRBD1. The receptor's source is a human donor with HPV-associated anogenital cancer. The CDR3 DNA reads as TGTGCCAGCAGCTTAACCGGGACAGGGGAGTCACCCCTCCACTTT. Residues: CASSLTGTGESPLHF.